Listed here are 7 T cell receptor beta chains from one sample, sequenced in a study of T cell repertoires in cytomegalovirus infection. These receptors are not linked to any known antigen. TCRdb itself ran the reads through MiXCR, one entry per CDR3 protein. The sample holds about 83,000 distinct CDR3 sequences; approximately 32% are singletons and the top ten take 65% to 75%. Here the sequenced sample was CD8+ T cells from cultured PBMCs, taken from culture after CMV antigen stimulation. The receptors shown here come from a human donor in good health (CMV status not recorded). Some clones in this sample may be carry-over from other donors' samples.

This clonotype was recorded many times. The CDR3 spells CASSFQGPGGWGETQYF. The CDR3 bases are TGTGCCAGCAGCTTCCAGGGTCCAGGGGGCTGGGGAGAGACCCAGTACTTC. The chain couples TRBV7-6 to TRBJ2-5; TRBD1 aligns across 8 bases. The CDR3 spans 17 residues. V lost 3 bases to trimming and J lost 4 bases; unmatched junction nucleotides: 13. Germline V CDR1 and CDR2: SGHVS, FNYEAQ.

This chain uses TRBV24-1 with TRBJ2-5, with D possibly TRBD2 on 6 matching bases. The CDR3 extends over 17 amino acids. Germline V gives CDR1 KGHDR, CDR2 SFDVKD. The V gene lost 0 bases and the J gene lost 5 bases, with 18 bases spanning the gap. The CDR3: CATSDLSVLGGEETQYF. DNA of the CDR3: TGTGCCACCAGTGATTTGAGTGTTCTCGGCGGGGAGGAGACCCAGTACTTC.

This sequence joins TRBV11-2 and TRBJ2-2, with 13 bases aligning to TRBD2. CDR1 is SGHAT and CDR2 is FQNNGV in the germline V gene. This CDR3 region has 17 residues. V trimming: 4 bases; J trimming: 5 bases; junction bases outside the gene matches: 7. The CDR3 spells CASSSGLAGSETGELFF. As DNA, the CDR3 is TGTGCCAGCAGCTCGGGACTAGCGGGGTCAGAAACCGGGGAGCTGTTTTTT.

The V gene is TRBV12-3 or TRBV12-4, the J gene TRBJ2-7; 13 positions agree with TRBD2. V lost 6 bases to trimming and J lost 6 bases; unmatched junction nucleotides: 11. This CDR3 contains 16 residues. The CDR3 nucleotides are TGTGCCAGCAGCCCGGGGCCGGGACTAGCGGGGTCCGAGCAGTACTTC. It codes for CASSPGPGLAGSEQYF.

This clonotype was observed many times. The chain is built from TRBV7-2 and TRBJ2-2; 10 nucleotides line up with TRBD1. V shed 5 bases, J shed 4 bases, and the junction held 4 bases outside the gene matches. The CDR3 contains 15 residues. Looked up from germline, CDR1 is SGHTA and CDR2 is FQGNSA. The CDR3 region is CASSERDRGTGELFF. DNA for the CDR3: TGTGCCAGCAGCGAACGGGACAGGGGCACCGGGGAGCTGTTTTTT.

This chain links TRBV12-3 or TRBV12-4 with TRBJ1-1; no definite D call. The length of the CDR3 is 15 residues. Trimming pared 5 bases from V and 0 bases from J, leaving 13 bases between. In nucleotides, the CDR3 is TGTGCCAGCAGTCCGTCCGGAGAGATGAACACTGAAGCTTTCTTT. Amino acids: CASSPSGEMNTEAFF.

This clonotype was counted at least ten times. The chain recombines TRBV5-6 with TRBJ2-7, with 8 bases identical to TRBD1. The CDR3 runs 16 residues. Germline assignment: CDR1 SGHDT and CDR2 YYEEEE. Losses at the gene ends were 0 bases for V and 2 bases for J; bases not matched to a gene: 7. This CDR3 reads CASSLDPGGLPYEQYF. The DNA of the CDR3 is TGTGCCAGCAGCTTGGACCCAGGGGGCTTGCCCTACGAGCAGTACTTC.